This TCR beta chain was obtained from a study of identical twins. Unique molecular identifiers were present on the cDNA, and a universal primer site came from template switching. MiXCR, applied by TCRdb to the 5' RACE reads, yields one record per CDR3 protein. The table lists about 520,000 distinct CDR3 sequences, approximately 22% of them singletons, with about 0.91% in the top ten. Trimming stripped 4 bases from V and 7 bases from J, with 18 bases between. CDR1 is SGHRS and CDR2 is YFSETQ in the germline V gene. This CDR3 contains 15 residues. In its sample, this clonotype was seen a few times. This sample also belongs to another study, concerning T cells expressing NK-cell markers. That source notes: Several of the experiments relied on an anti-gamma-delta TCR antibody so that only alpha-beta TCR T cells were sorted. The HCMV specificity of the expanded NKG2C+ T cell clones stayed unresolved.

The specimen was CD4+ T cells sorted from blood. This receptor was taken from a woman in her late teens or twenties in good health. The chain combines TRBV5-1 with TRBJ1-5, with D possibly TRBD1 on 6 matching bases. The CDR3 loop is CASSPNGRGKQPQHF. Here the CDR3 DNA reads TGCGCCAGCAGCCCGAACGGCAGGGGAAAACAGCCCCAGCATTTT.